These 16 T cell receptor beta chains came from one sample sequenced in a study of identical twins. TCRdb independently ran MiXCR on the 5' RACE reads; one entry per CDR3 protein. The repertoire holds about 810,000 distinct CDR3 sequences, with more than 9% as singletons. This same sample was also taken into another study, of yellow fever vaccine responses in identical twins.

Specimen: PBMCs. The receptors derive from a woman in her late teens or twenties in good health.

This clonotype was detected only a few times. The V gene is TRBV6-5, the J gene TRBJ2-1; tentatively, D is TRBD1 or TRBD2 (5 bases each). This CDR3 contains 12 residues. Germline V lookup: CDR1 MNHEY, CDR2 SVGAGI. Trimming cost V 6 bases and J 10 bases, with 13 bases left between them. Here the CDR3 reads CASSGDRPEQFF. DNA of the CDR3: TGTGCCAGCAGCGGGGACCGCCCGGAGCAGTTCTTC.

This clonotype was detected a few times. This chain uses TRBV20-1 with TRBJ2-7, with unresolved D. Germline V gene data show CDR1 as DFQATT and CDR2 as SNEGSKA (reference sequence). The CDR3 is made up of 10 amino acids. V was trimmed by 6 bases and J by 9 bases, leaving 12 bases between them. As DNA, the CDR3 is TGCAGTGCCAAAAACAGAGGGCAGTACTTC. It translates to CSAKNRGQYF.

V gene TRBV6-5 combines with J gene TRBJ2-3; 7 positions agree with TRBD2. Trimming cost V 4 bases and J 0 bases; bases outside gene matches: 7. CDR3 length: 16 residues. Looked up from germline, CDR1 is MNHEY and CDR2 is SVGAGI. CDR3 in amino acids: CASSSTGTTSTDTQYF. The CDR3 DNA sequence: TGTGCCAGCAGTTCGACCGGGACTACCAGCACAGATACGCAGTATTTT.

The sample holds a few counts of this clonotype. The chain joins TRBV20-1 to TRBJ1-6, with a tentative D call TRBD1 (6 bases). V lost 6 bases and J 9 bases, leaving 15 bases between the germline ends. Germline V CDR1 and CDR2: DFQATT, SNEGSKA (reference sequence). This CDR3 contains 13 residues. The CDR3 bases are TGCAGTGCCCTACAGGGCGGGATTTCACCCCTCCACTTT. It translates to CSALQGGISPLHF.

This clonotype was picked up many times. The chain joins TRBV7-2 to TRBJ1-1, with D maybe TRBD1 (5 bases). The CDR3 totals 17 residues. Trimming took 2 bases from V and 13 from J, leaving 29 bases between them. Germline V lookup: CDR1 SGHTA, CDR2 FQGNSA. The DNA of the CDR3 is TGTGCCAGCAGCTTAAGGTTGTCTGGCCCAGGGCCAAAGGAACTTTTCTTT. As protein: CASSLRLSGPGPKELFF. Filled out from reference TRBV7-2 and TRBJ1-1, the complete variable domain reads GAGVSQSPSNKVTEKGKDVELRCDPISGHTALYWYRQSLGQGLEFLIYFQGNSAPDKSGLPSDRFSAERTGGSVSTLTIQRTQQEDSAVYLCASSLRLSGPGPKELFFGQGTRLTVV.

This clonotype was counted ten times or more. This chain links TRBV5-1 with TRBJ1-1; 9 bases match TRBD1. Germline lookup yields CDR1 SGHRS and CDR2 YFSETQ. Unmatched junction bases numbered 4, after V lost 3 bases and J lost 4 bases. This CDR3 region has 14 residues. CDR3 nucleotides: TGCGCCAGCAGCTGGACAGGGGAGAGCACTGAAGCTTTCTTT. This gives the protein CASSWTGESTEAFF.

This clonotype has a count of ten or more. V gene TRBV12-3 or TRBV12-4 combines with J gene TRBJ2-7, with D perhaps being TRBD1 or TRBD2 (5 bases each). V lost 5 bases to trimming and J lost 1 base, with 12 bases between them. This CDR3 is 14 amino acids long. Here the CDR3 DNA reads TGTGCCAGCAGTGGAGACGGGACGTCCTACGAGCAGTACTTC. Encoded protein: CASSGDGTSYEQYF.

The rearrangement links TRBV12-3 or TRBV12-4 to TRBJ2-1; 8 bases are shared with TRBD2. This CDR3 comprises 15 residues. V lost 2 bases to trimming and J lost 10 bases; unmatched junction nucleotides: 10. The CDR3 region has the DNA TGTGCCAGCAGTTTAATCCGGGGGGCGGGAGGAGAGCAGTTCTTC. Translating it yields CASSLIRGAGGEQFF.

This chain uses TRBV25-1 with TRBJ1-6, with TRBD1 matching over 7 bases. V gave up 6 bases and J gave up 6 bases; unmatched junction bases: 8. Per the germline V gene, CDR1 is MGHDK and CDR2 is SYGVNS. The CDR3 is 15 residues long. The CDR3 sequence is CASSFGTDANSPLHF. CDR3 coding DNA: TGTGCCAGCAGCTTCGGGACAGACGCTAATTCACCCCTCCACTTT.

This clonotype appeared a single time. The chain uses TRBV12-3 or TRBV12-4 and TRBJ2-5; weak D call: TRBD2 (5 bases). The CDR3 is 15 residues long. The germline V and J ends were trimmed by 5 bases and 0 bases, with 13 bases remaining between them. CDR3 in DNA: TGTGCCAGCAGTGTACTTAGCGCAAACCAAGAGACCCAGTACTTC. It yields the protein CASSVLSANQETQYF.

This clonotype was recorded many times. The rearrangement uses TRBV3-1 and TRBJ2-3; the match to TRBD2 covers 9 bases. Losses at the gene ends were 4 bases for V and 3 bases for J; bases not matched to a gene: 5. CDR3 length: 15 residues. Germline CDR1 is LGHDT and CDR2 is YNNKEL (reference sequence). The CDR3 DNA follows: TGTGCCAGCAGCCGAGAGGGACTAGCAACAGATACGCAGTATTTT. Its protein is CASSREGLATDTQYF.

The V gene is TRBV7-8, the J gene TRBJ2-5; the D gene is possibly TRBD1 (6 bases). The CDR3 runs 15 residues. The germline V gene has CDR1 SGHVS and CDR2 FQNEAQ. The V and J ends lost 2 bases and 0 bases respectively, with 10 bases between them. The CDR3 protein is CASSLLDRNQETQYF. The CDR3 coding sequence is TGTGCCAGCAGCTTATTAGACAGGAACCAAGAGACCCAGTACTTC.

Only a few counts were recorded for this clonotype. This chain connects TRBV3-1 to TRBJ2-3; 8 bases fit TRBD2. Germline-derived CDR1 and CDR2 are LGHDT and YNNKEL (reference sequence). V was clipped by 4 bases and J by 1 base; unmatched bases: 7. This CDR3 is 16 amino acids long. CDR3 nucleotides: TGTGCCAGCAGCCCAACGACTAGCGTTGGCACAGATACGCAGTATTTT. As protein: CASSPTTSVGTDTQYF.

V and J are TRBV29-1 and TRBJ2-1; TRBD1 agrees at 7 bases. J lost 3 bases, V lost 2 bases, and 19 bases had no gene match. The CDR3 totals 19 residues. The V gene's germline CDR1 is SQVTM and CDR2 ANQGSEA. This CDR3 is CSVERVDRILTFLYNEQFF. CDR3 nucleotides: TGCAGCGTTGAACGGGTGGACAGGATTCTAACCTTCCTCTACAATGAGCAGTTCTTC.

Only a few counts were recorded for this clonotype. The genes are TRBV20-1 and TRBJ1-1, with 8 bases lining up with TRBD1. This CDR3 has 14 amino acids. The germline V gene encodes CDR1 DFQATT and CDR2 SNEGSKA (reference sequence). The J segment lost 5 bases and the V segment lost 0 bases, leaving 5 bases of the junction unmatched. The chain's CDR3 is CSARDGQGSTEAFF. DNA for the CDR3: TGCAGTGCTAGAGATGGACAGGGCTCGACTGAAGCTTTCTTT.

This clonotype has just a few counts. The chain employs TRBV24-1 and TRBJ2-5; 12 bases align to TRBD2. This CDR3 is 16 amino acids long. CDR1 KGHDR and CDR2 SFDVKD come from the germline V gene. V was pared by 0 bases and J by 5 bases, with 3 bases of the junction left unmatched. The CDR3 loop is CATSDLTSGRSETQYF. The CDR3 DNA follows: TGTGCCACCAGTGATTTGACTAGCGGGAGGTCGGAGACCCAGTACTTC.